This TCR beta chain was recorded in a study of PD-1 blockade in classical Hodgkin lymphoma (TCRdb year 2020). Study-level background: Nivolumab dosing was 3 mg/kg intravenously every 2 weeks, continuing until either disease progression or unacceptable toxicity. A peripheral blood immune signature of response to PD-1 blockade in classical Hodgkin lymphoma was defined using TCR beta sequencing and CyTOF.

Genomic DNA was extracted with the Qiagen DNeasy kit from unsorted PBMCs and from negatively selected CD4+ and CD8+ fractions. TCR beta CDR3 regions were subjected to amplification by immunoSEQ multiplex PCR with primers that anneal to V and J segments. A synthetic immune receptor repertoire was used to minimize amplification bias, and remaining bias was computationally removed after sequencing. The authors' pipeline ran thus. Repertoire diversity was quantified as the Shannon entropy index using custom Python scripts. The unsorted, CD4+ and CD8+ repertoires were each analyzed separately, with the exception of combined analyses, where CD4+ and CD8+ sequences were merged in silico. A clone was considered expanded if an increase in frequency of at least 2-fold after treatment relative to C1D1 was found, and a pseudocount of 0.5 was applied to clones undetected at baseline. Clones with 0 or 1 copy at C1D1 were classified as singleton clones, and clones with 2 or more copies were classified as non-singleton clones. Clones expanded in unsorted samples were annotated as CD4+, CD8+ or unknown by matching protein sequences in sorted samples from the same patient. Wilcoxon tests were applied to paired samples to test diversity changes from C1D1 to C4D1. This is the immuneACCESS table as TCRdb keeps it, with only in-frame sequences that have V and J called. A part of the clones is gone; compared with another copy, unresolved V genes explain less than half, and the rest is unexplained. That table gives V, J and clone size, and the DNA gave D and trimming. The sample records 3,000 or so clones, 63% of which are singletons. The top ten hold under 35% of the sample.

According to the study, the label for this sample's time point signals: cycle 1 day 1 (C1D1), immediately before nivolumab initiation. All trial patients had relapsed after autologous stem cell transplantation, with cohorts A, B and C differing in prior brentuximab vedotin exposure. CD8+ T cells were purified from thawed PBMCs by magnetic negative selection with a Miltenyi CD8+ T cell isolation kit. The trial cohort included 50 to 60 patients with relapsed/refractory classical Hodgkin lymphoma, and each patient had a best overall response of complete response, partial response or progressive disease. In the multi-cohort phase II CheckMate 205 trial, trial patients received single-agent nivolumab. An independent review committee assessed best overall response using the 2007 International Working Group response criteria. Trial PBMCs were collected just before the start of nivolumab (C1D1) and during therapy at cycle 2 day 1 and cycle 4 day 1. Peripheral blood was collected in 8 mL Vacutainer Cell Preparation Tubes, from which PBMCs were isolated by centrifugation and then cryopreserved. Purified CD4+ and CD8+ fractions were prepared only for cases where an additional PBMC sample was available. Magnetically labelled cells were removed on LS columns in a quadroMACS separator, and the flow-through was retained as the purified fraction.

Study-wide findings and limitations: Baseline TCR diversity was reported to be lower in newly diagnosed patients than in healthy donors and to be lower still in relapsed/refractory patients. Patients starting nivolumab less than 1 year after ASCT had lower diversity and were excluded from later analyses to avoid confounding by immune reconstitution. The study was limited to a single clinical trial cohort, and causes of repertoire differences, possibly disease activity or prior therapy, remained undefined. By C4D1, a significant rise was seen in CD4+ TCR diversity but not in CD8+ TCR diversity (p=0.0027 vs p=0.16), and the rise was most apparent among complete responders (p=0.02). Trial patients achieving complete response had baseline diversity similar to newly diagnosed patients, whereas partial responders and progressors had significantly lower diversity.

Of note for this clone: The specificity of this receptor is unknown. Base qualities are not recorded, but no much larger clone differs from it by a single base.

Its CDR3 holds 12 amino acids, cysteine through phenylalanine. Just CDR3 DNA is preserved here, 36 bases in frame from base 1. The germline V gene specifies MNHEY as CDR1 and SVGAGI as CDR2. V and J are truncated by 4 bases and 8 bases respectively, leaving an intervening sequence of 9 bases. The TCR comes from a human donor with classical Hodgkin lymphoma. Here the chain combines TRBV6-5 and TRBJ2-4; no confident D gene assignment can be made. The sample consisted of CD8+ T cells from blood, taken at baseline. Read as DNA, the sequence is TGTGCCAGCAGTTGGGGTGGAGACATTCAGTACTTC. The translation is CASSWGGDIQYF.